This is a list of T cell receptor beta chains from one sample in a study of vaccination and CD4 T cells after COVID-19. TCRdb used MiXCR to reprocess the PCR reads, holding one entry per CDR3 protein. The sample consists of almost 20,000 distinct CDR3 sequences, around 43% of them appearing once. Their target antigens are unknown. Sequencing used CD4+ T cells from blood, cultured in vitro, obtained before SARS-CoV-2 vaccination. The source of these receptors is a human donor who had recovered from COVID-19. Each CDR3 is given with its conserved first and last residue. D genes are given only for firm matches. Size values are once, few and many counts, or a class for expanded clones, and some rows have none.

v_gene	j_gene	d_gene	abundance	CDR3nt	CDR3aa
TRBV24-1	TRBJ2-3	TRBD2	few	TGTGCCACCAGTGATCCCAACTGGAGCGGGAGTTTTACAGATACGCAGTATTTT	CATSDPNWSGSFTDTQYF
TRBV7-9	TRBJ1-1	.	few	TGTGCCAGCAGGGAGTCGAACACTGAAGCTTTCTTT	CASRESNTEAFF
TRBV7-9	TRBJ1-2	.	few	TGTGCCAGCAGCTTGGCCGGGGAAGGCTACACCTTC	CASSLAGEGYTF
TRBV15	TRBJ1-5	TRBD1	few	TGTGCCACCAGCAGTCAAGGGGGCGCGGGACAGCCCCAGCATTTT	CATSSQGGAGQPQHF
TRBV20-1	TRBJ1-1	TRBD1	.	TGCAGTGCCCCGGCCAGGGGACAGGACACTGAAGCTTTCTTT	CSAPARGQDTEAFF
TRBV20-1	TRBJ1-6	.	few	TGCAGTGCCAGACGGACCTATAATTCACCCCTCCACTTT	CSARRTYNSPLHF
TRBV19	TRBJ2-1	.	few	TGTGCCAGTAATTTCCATCGGGGTGGTGAGCAGTTCTTC	CASNFHRGGEQFF
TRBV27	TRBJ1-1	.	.	TGTGCCAGCAGCCCGAGAACCATGAACACTGAAGCTTTCTTT	CASSPRTMNTEAFF
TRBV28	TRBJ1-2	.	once	TGTGCCAGCAGTCCCACTAGGACACTCCTCTATGGCTACACCTTC	CASSPTRTLLYGYTF
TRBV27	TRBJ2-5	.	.	TGTGCCAGCAGTCAGGGACTGCCCGAAGAGACCCAGTACTTC	CASSQGLPEETQYF
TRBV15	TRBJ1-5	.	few	TGTGCCACCAGCACTAGACAGACCGAACGGCCCCAGCATTTT	CATSTRQTERPQHF
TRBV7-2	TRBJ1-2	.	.	TGTGCCAGCAGCTTAAACGGCCCACGGGGCTACACCTTC	CASSLNGPRGYTF
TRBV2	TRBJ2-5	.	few	TGTGCCAGCAGTGAAGAGATGGGCCTGGGAGAGACCCAGTACTTC	CASSEEMGLGETQYF
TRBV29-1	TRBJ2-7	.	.	TGCAGCGTTGGGGGTCTTATGTCCTACGAGCAGTACTTC	CSVGGLMSYEQYF
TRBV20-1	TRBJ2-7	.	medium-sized	TGCAGTGCTAGTCTGGACGGTTCTTACGAGCAGTACTTC	CSASLDGSYEQYF
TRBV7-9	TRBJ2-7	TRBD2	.	TGTGCCAGCAGCTTATCAGCGGGGGCCCACGAGCAGTACTTC	CASSLSAGAHEQYF
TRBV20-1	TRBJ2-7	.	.	TGCAGTGCTAGTGGCCCCTGGCAAGGCGAGCAGTACTTC	CSASGPWQGEQYF
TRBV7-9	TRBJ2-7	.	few	TGTGCCAGCCCGGCCGGGGGGACAGCCCTCGAGCAGTACTTC	CASPAGGTALEQYF
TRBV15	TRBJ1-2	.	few	TGTGCCACCAGCAGAGATCAGCAGGGTAGCTATGGCTACACCTTC	CATSRDQQGSYGYTF
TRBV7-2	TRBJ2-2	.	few	TGTGCCAGCAGCTTAGCCTTAGCGGACACCGGGGAGCTGTTTTTT	CASSLALADTGELFF
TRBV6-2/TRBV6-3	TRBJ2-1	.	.	TGTGCCAGCAGTTACGGTGGACCAGCCTACAATGAGCAGTTCTTC	CASSYGGPAYNEQFF
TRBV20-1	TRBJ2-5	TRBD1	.	TGCAGTGGTTTCCGGGACAGCCAAGAGACCCAGTACTTC	CSGFRDSQETQYF
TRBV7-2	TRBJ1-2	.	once	TGTGCCAGCAGCTTAGGACCATTGTACCAATCTGGTGGCTACACCTTC	CASSLGPLYQSGGYTF
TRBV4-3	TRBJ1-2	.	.	TGCGCCAGCAGCCAAGTCGGGGCAGGCTATGGCTACACCTTC	CASSQVGAGYGYTF
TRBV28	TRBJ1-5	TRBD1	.	TGTGCCAGCAATCGAGGGGGCTCGGGCAATCAGCCCCAGCATTTT	CASNRGGSGNQPQHF
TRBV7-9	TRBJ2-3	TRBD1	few	TGTGCCAGCAGCTTAGGGGGGACAGTCGGAACGCAGTATTTT	CASSLGGTVGTQYF
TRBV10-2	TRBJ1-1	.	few	TGCGCCAGCAGTGAGTCTGGGGGGGCTGGGGCTGAAGCTTTCTTT	CASSESGGAGAEAFF
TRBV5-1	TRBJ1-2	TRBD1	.	TGCGCCAGCAGCTTGGTGCCGGGACAGAACTATGGCTACACCTTC	CASSLVPGQNYGYTF
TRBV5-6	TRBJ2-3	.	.	TGTGCCAGCAGCTTCGCGGTCCAGTCAGATACGCAGTATTTT	CASSFAVQSDTQYF
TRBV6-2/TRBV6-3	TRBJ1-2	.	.	TGTGCCAGCAGTTACTCCGGACAGATCTATGGCTACACCTTC	CASSYSGQIYGYTF
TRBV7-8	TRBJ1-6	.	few	TGTGCCAGCAGCTTAGAACCGGGGTCCTATAATTCACCCCTCCACTTT	CASSLEPGSYNSPLHF
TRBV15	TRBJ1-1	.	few	TGTGCCAGTGCTAGTGACAGGAATAGTCTAGCTTTCTTT	CASASDRNSLAFF
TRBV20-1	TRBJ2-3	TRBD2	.	TGCAGTGCTAGTCCCGGGACTATCACTAGCACAGATACGCAGTATTTT	CSASPGTITSTDTQYF
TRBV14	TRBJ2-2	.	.	TGTGCCAGCAGCCGGATCGGGGACACCGGGGAGCTGTTTTTT	CASSRIGDTGELFF
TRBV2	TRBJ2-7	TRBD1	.	TGTGCCAGCAGTCCTTCCCTTGGGACAGGTTTATACGAGCAGTACTTC	CASSPSLGTGLYEQYF
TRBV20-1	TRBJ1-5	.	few	TGCAGTGCTTCTATGGGATCAAATCAGCCCCAGCATTTT	CSASMGSNQPQHF
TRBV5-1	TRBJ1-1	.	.	TGCGCCAGCAGCGAACAGGTGGGGAACACTGAAGCTTTCTTT	CASSEQVGNTEAFF
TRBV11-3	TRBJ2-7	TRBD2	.	TGTGCCAGCAGCCCAAGGACTAGCGGCAACTACGAGCAGTACTTC	CASSPRTSGNYEQYF
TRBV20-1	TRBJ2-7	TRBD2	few	TGCAGTGCTAAGCGGGGAGCGTCCTACGAGCAGTACTTC	CSAKRGASYEQYF
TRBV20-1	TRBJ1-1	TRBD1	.	TGCAGTGCTAGAGGGGGACAGGGGACGTTGAACACTGAAGCTTTCTTT	CSARGGQGTLNTEAFF
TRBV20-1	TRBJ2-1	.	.	TGCAGTGGTCTTAGGGACACCGGCCCCAATGAGCAGTTCTTC	CSGLRDTGPNEQFF
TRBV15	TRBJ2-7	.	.	TGTGCCACCAGCAGAGAATCGGGCTTATCCTACGAGCAGTACTTC	CATSRESGLSYEQYF
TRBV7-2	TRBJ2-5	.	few	TGTGCCAGCAGCTTCGGCTCAGGGTTAGGCAAAGAGACCCAGTACTTC	CASSFGSGLGKETQYF
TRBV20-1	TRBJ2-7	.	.	TGCAGTGCACGGCCGGGCCCCGACTTGGGGCAGTACTTC	CSARPGPDLGQYF
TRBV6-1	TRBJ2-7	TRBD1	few	TGTGCCAGCAGTGATTTACTGAGACAGGGGGTCAACGAGCAGTACTTC	CASSDLLRQGVNEQYF
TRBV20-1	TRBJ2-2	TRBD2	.	TGCAGTGCTGTCCCGACTAGCGGGAGAGCCGGGGAGCTGTTTTTT	CSAVPTSGRAGELFF
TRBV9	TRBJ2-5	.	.	TGTGCCAGCAGCGTAGTTTTCGGAGAGACCCAGTACTTC	CASSVVFGETQYF
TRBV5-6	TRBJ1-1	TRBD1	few	TGTGCCAGCAGCTTACTACAGGGGAAAACTGAAGCTTTCTTT	CASSLLQGKTEAFF
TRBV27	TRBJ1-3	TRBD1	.	TGTGCCAACCCCGGGACAGGGTCCGGAAACACCATATATTTT	CANPGTGSGNTIYF
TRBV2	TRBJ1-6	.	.	TGTGCCAGCAGTGAGGTAGGGGGGAGTAATTCACCCCTCCACTTT	CASSEVGGSNSPLHF